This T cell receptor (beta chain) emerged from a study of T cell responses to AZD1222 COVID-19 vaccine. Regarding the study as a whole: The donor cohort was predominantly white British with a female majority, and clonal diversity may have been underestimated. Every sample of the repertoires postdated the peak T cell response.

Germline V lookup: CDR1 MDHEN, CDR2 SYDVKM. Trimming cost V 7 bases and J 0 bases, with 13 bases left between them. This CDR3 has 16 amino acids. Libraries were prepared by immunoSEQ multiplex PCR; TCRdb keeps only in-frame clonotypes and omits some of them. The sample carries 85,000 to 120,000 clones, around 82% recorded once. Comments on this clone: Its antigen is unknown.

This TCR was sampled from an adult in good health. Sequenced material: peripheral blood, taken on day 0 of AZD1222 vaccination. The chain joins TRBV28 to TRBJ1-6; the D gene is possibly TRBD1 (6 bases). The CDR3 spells CASTVGQSSYNSPLHF. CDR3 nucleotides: TGTGCCAGCACTGTAGGACAGAGCTCCTATAATTCACCCCTCCACTTT. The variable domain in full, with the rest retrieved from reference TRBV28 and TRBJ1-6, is DVKVTQSSRYLVKRTGEKVFLECVQDMDHENMFWYRQDPGLGLRLIYFSYDVKMKEKGDIPEGYSVSREKKERFSLILESASTNQTSMYLCASTVGQSSYNSPLHFGNGTRLTVT.